These 3 T cell receptor beta chains were all obtained from the same sample, sequenced in a study of T cells in Graves' hyperthyroidism and ophthalmopathy (dated by TCRdb to about 2019). Receptors were amplified or captured by multiplex PCR. Data came from an Illumina HiSeq 2000. Amplification of TCR beta CDR3 regions was carried out from RNA transcripts. A first-round RT-PCR of the TCR CDR3 used the HTBI primer set with the Qiagen OneStep RT-PCR kit. TCRdb passed the public sequencing reads through fastp at Q25 and MiXCR, retaining productive beta sequences. Each CDR3 protein gets just one entry, which takes the most common genes and DNA from the rows behind it. Here the sample has around 690,000 distinct CDR3 sequences; more than 20% occur a single time. Roughly a third of the sample rests with the top ten. The sample taken for sequencing was blood. All receptors derive from a man between 25 and 39 years old with Graves' ophthalmopathy.

This clonotype was seen ten or more times. J is TRBJ1-4 and V is TRBV30; D gene ambiguous. V dropped 5 bases and J dropped 0 bases, with 7 bases sitting between them. The germline V gene has CDR1 GTSNPN and CDR2 SVGIG (reference sequence). CDR3 length: 13 residues. The CDR3 loop reads CAWRYTTNEKLFF. As DNA, the CDR3 is TGTGCCTGGCGATATACAACTAATGAAAAACTGTTTTTT.

This clonotype was seen at least ten times. This chain links TRBV2 with TRBJ2-3; 9 bases are a match to TRBD1. The CDR3 covers 16 residues. Unmatched junction bases numbered 11, after V lost 6 bases and J lost 4 bases. Germline-derived CDR1 and CDR2 are SNHLY and FYNNEI. The CDR3 bases are TGTGCCAGCAGACAGTGGACAGGGGTCGGGGCAGATACGCAGTATTTT. As protein: CASRQWTGVGADTQYF.

This chain connects TRBV14 to TRBJ2-7; TRBD1 agrees at 9 bases. The V and J ends lost 3 bases and 0 bases, in that order; junction bases with no gene match: 12. This CDR3 spans 18 amino acids. Looked up from germline, CDR1 is SGHDN and CDR2 is FVKESK. The CDR3 region is CASSHVSPGQGYSYEQYF. Written as DNA, the CDR3 is TGTGCCAGCAGCCACGTTTCGCCGGGACAGGGTTACTCCTACGAGCAGTACTTC.